The TCR beta chain under discussion was sequenced for a study of CD8 T cells in ankylosing spondylitis. J lost 5 bases, V lost 6 bases, and 10 bases had no gene match. Germline-derived CDR1 and CDR2 are SGHTA and FQGNSA. This CDR3 is built from 15 residues. Quantitative molecular-barcoded 5'-RACE generated the TCR beta libraries. TCRdb reanalysed the 5' RACE reads using MiXCR and keeps one entry per CDR3 protein. The table lists some 700,000 distinct CDR3 sequences, under 20% of them singletons. Turning to this clonotype: No antigen is known for it.

Regarding the study as a whole: Reports of some motif variants in reactive arthritis synovial fluid and blood predate this one. Disease-linked clones bore a CD8+ phenotype, appearing relatively rarely in peripheral blood. Made up of 7 to 9 highly homologous variants, a TCR beta motif appeared characteristic of ankylosing spondylitis blood. Clones tied to disease were said to be significantly enriched in matched ankylosing spondylitis synovial fluid.

The sequenced sample was blood, either unsorted or a sorted T cell fraction (not recorded which). The genes are TRBV7-2 and TRBJ2-3; 8 bases line up with TRBD2. The receptor was isolated from a male donor with ankylosing spondylitis. The CDR3 nucleotides read TGTGCCAGCAGACCCCCGGGACTAGGGGTAGATACGCAGTATTTT. It encodes CASRPPGLGVDTQYF.